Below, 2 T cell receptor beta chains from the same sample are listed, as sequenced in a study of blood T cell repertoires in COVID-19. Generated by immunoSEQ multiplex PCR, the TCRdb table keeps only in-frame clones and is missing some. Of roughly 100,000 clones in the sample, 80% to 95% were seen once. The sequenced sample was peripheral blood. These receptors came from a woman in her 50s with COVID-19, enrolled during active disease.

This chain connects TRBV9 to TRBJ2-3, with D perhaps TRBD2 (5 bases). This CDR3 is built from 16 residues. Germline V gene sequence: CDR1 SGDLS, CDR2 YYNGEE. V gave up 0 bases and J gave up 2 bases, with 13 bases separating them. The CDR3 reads CASSVGAGSPTDTQYF. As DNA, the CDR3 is TGTGCCAGCAGCGTAGGGGCGGGTAGTCCCACAGATACGCAGTATTTT.

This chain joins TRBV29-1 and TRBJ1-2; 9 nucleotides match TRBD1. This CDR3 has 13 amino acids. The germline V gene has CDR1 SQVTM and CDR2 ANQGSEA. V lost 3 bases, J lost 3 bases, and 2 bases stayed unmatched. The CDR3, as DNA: TGCAGCGTTGAGGACAGGGGATACTATGGCTACACCTTC. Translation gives CSVEDRGYYGYTF.